Below are 4 T cell receptor beta chains sequenced from a single sample in a study of PD-1 blockade in mismatch repair-deficient tumors. The protocol was immunoSEQ multiplex PCR, while the TCRdb copy is restricted to in-frame clones and leaves out a portion. There are about 130,000 clones in the sample; approximately 91% occur only once, and around 11% lies in the top ten. The sample in question was peripheral blood, obtained about 17 months after starting pembrolizumab. The source of these receptors is an adult with mismatch repair-deficient cancer.

The gene calls are TRBV27 and TRBJ1-1; a possible D gene is TRBD1 (5 bases). From germline, CDR1 is MNHEY and CDR2 SMNVEV (reference sequence). The ends were cut back, 4 bases at V and 3 bases at J, with 9 bases in the middle. The CDR3 totals 13 residues. The chain's CDR3 is CASSWTIYTEAFF. The CDR3 DNA reads as TGTGCCAGCAGTTGGACAATCTACACTGAAGCTTTCTTT.

The genes are TRBV27 and TRBJ1-5; no definite D call. V lost 8 bases and J 7 bases, leaving 12 bases between the germline ends. CDR3 length: 12 amino acids. The V gene's germline CDR1 is MNHEY and CDR2 SMNVEV (reference sequence). CDR3 sequence: CASPTGEQPQHF. CDR3 in DNA: TGTGCCAGCCCAACCGGGGAGCAGCCCCAGCATTTT.

V usage is TRBV21-1 and J usage is TRBJ2-3; the D call of TRBD2 is as the table states it, not checked on the DNA. TRBV21-1 is tagged as a pseudogene. The CDR3 loop spans 17 amino acids. This CDR3 is CASSKETRVSSGDTQYF. The CDR3, as DNA: TGTGCCAGCAGCAAAGAAACCCGGGTTTCTTCGGGGGATACGCAGTATTTT.

The chain employs TRBV10-3 and TRBJ1-5; 7 bases line up with TRBD1. The CDR3 has 15 amino acids. The trim removed 0 bases at V and 5 bases at J, leaving 4 bases unmatched. Germline-derived CDR1 and CDR2 are ENHRY and SYGVKD. The CDR3 here is CAISESTGIDQPQHF. The CDR3 DNA sequence: TGTGCCATCAGTGAGTCGACAGGGATAGATCAGCCCCAGCATTTT.